The next 26 T cell receptor beta chains were all read from a single sample in a study of regulatory T cells in long-lasting Graves disease. Assembly of TCR beta libraries relied on iRepertoire HTBI primers together with Arm-PCR of CDR3 regions. One entry per CDR3 protein results from TCRdb running MiXCR on the multiplex PCR reads. Among some 240,000 distinct CDR3 sequences listed, 15% to 20% were seen once. Indicated time point: newly diagnosed GD, antithyroid drugs for less than 3 months. From RNA extracted from PBMCs, the TCR library was made. These data also formed part of another study, on T cells in Graves' hyperthyroidism and ophthalmopathy.

Sequencing was performed on peripheral blood mononuclear cells (PBMCs), taken at new diagnosis, from a patient treated with antithyroid drugs. All receptors derive from a woman between 25 and 40 years old with Graves disease.

At least ten counts were recorded for this clonotype. This chain uses TRBV29-1 with TRBJ1-5; D remains ambiguous. CDR3 length: 14 residues. Per germline, CDR1 SQVTM and CDR2 ANQGSEA. Trimming removed 4 bases from V and 2 bases from J, with 12 bases in between. The CDR3, as DNA: TGCAGCGTTGTCAGTGGATTTGGCAATCAGCCCCAGCATTTT. Its translation: CSVVSGFGNQPQHF.

This clonotype has at least ten counts. The rearrangement links TRBV28 to TRBJ1-4; TRBD1 matches at 9 bases. V was clipped by 4 bases and J by 8 bases; unmatched bases: 5. The germline gives CDR1 MDHEN, CDR2 SYDVKM. This CDR3 has 14 residues. CDR3 coding DNA: TGTGCCAGCAGTTCCCCTGGGACAGGGGAAAAACTGTTTTTT. This gives the protein CASSSPGTGEKLFF.

This clonotype showed up many times. This chain joins TRBV10-3 and TRBJ2-3; D tentatively fits TRBD1 or TRBD2 (5 bases each). The V gene lost 8 bases and the J gene lost 2 bases, with 14 bases spanning the gap. The length of the CDR3 is 14 residues. Per germline, CDR1 ENHRY and CDR2 SYGVKD. CDR3 nucleotide sequence: TGTGCCATCGGGCCCGGGACGGCCACAGATACGCAGTATTTT. Encoded protein: CAIGPGTATDTQYF.

This clonotype showed up many times. The chain combines TRBV20-1 with TRBJ1-1, with D perhaps TRBD1 (6 bases). With 6 bases removed from V and 10 bases from J, the gap between germline ends came to 18 bases. Germline loops: CDR1 DFQATT, CDR2 SNEGSKA (reference sequence). CDR3 length: 12 residues. The CDR3 bases are TGCAGTGCCAAACCTCAGGGGATACGAGCTTTCTTT. Translation gives CSAKPQGIRAFF.

The table lists this clonotype with many counts. The chain links TRBV19 to TRBJ2-7; no definite D call. This CDR3 contains 12 residues. V lost 1 base, J lost 6 bases, and 7 bases lay in between. Per germline, CDR1 LNHDA and CDR2 SQIVND (reference sequence). The CDR3: CASSIVGSEQYF. CDR3 bases: TGTGCCAGTAGTATAGTTGGCTCCGAGCAGTACTTC. Full variable domain (missing parts from reference TRBV19 and TRBJ2-7): DGGITQSPKYLFRKEGQNVTLSCEQNLNHDAMYWYRQDPGQGLRLIYYSQIVNDFQKGDIAEGYSVSREKKESFPLTVTSAQKNPTAFYLCASSIVGSEQYFGPGTRLTVT.

With regard to this clonotype: It is likely a read error: a sequence one base away is far more abundant. The genes are TRBV24-1 and TRBJ2-3; TRBD1 aligns across 9 bases. Germline values: CDR1 KGHDR, CDR2 SFDVKD. This CDR3 is 17 amino acids long. J lost 0 bases, V lost 4 bases, and 7 bases had no gene match. The CDR3 loop is CATSESEDRGSTDTQYF. CDR3 bases: TGTGCCACCAGTGAGTCGGAGGACAGGGGCAGCACAGATACGCAGTATTTT.

This clonotype was seen repeatedly, ten times or more. V gene TRBV6-1 combines with J gene TRBJ1-2, with 9 positions matching TRBD1. CDR3 length equals 13 residues. The germline CDR1 and CDR2 sequences are MNHNS and SASEGT. With 7 bases clipped from V and 7 bases from J, the junction kept 7 bases outside the gene matches. CDR3 protein: CASNVDRGRGYTF. The CDR3 coding sequence is TGTGCCAGCAATGTGGACAGGGGCCGTGGCTACACCTTC.

This chain links TRBV4-2 with TRBJ1-4; unclear D gene. With 5 bases removed from V and 7 bases from J, the gap between germline ends came to 14 bases. CDR3 length: 14 amino acids. Germline loops: CDR1 LGHNA, CDR2 YNFKEQ. The CDR3 loop reads CASSGETLTEKLFF. The CDR3 DNA follows: TGTGCCAGCAGCGGAGAAACTCTCACTGAAAAACTGTTTTTT.

The table lists this clonotype with many counts. The J gene is TRBJ2-1, the V gene TRBV11-3, with TRBD1 as a possible D gene (5 bases). CDR1 and CDR2 (germline): SGHNT, YENEEA. V was trimmed by 4 bases and J by 4 bases, leaving 8 bases between them. The CDR3 sequence is 13 residues long. The CDR3 is CASSSQGYNEQFF. DNA of the CDR3: TGTGCCAGCAGCTCGCAGGGTTACAATGAGCAGTTCTTC.

This clonotype has just a few counts. A much larger clone is a single base away; this may be a read error. The chain has TRBV28 and TRBJ2-5; 9 nucleotides match TRBD1. The J call is uncertain, as TRBJ2-1 better fits the DNA end. This CDR3 has 15 amino acids. Germline V gene data show CDR1 as MDHEN and CDR2 as SYDVKM. DNA of the CDR3: TGTGCCAGCAGTATGGGGGGACAGGGTGGTAATGAGCAGTTCTTC. It encodes CASSMGGQGGNEQFF.

This clonotype was seen ten or more times. The V and J genes are TRBV5-1 and TRBJ1-4; 7 bases align to TRBD1. Trimming at V came to 4 bases and at J to 7 bases, leaving 10 bases not matched to a gene. The CDR3 covers 15 residues. CDR1 is SGHRS and CDR2 is YFSETQ in the germline V gene. CDR3 residues: CASSTRQGGGEKLFF. CDR3 DNA sequence: TGCGCCAGCAGCACCCGACAGGGAGGAGGTGAAAAACTGTTTTTT.

This clonotype has a count of ten or more. J is TRBJ2-3 and V is TRBV6-2 or TRBV6-3; 7 bases match TRBD1. After removal of 5 bases from V and 3 bases from J, the junction contained 23 bases not matched to a gene. The germline V gene has CDR1 MNHEY and CDR2 SVGEGT. The CDR3 runs to 20 residues. The CDR3 loop is CASSPRARDRASRGTDTQYF. The CDR3 DNA follows: TGTGCCAGCAGTCCCAGGGCCCGGGACAGAGCCTCGAGGGGGACAGATACGCAGTATTTT.

This clonotype was detected ten times or more. The chain joins TRBV20-1 to TRBJ1-5; possible D gene TRBD1, 5 bases. This CDR3 is 13 amino acids long. Germline V lookup: CDR1 DFQATT, CDR2 SNEGSKA (reference sequence). Trimming took off 6 bases at V and 1 base at J, with 10 bases between the two ends. CDR3 sequence: CSAGRGSNQPQHF. In DNA form, the CDR3 reads TGCAGTGCGGGACGGGGAAGCAATCAGCCCCAGCATTTT.

This clonotype was counted many times. The V call is TRBV20-1, the J call TRBJ1-6; no clear D gene. CDR1 and CDR2 from the germline V gene are DFQATT and SNEGSKA (reference sequence). This CDR3 is 13 amino acids long. V was trimmed by 6 bases and J by 9 bases, leaving 15 bases between them. The CDR3 DNA follows: TGCAGTGCCATACAGCGAAGCGGTTCACCCCTCCACTTT. It encodes CSAIQRSGSPLHF.

This clonotype occurred once. It differs at one base from a far larger clone, so likely a read error. The chain is built from TRBV7-9 and TRBJ2-1; D uncertain. The CDR3 contains 15 residues. The germline CDR1 and CDR2 sequences are SEHNR and FQNEAQ (reference sequence). CDR3 loop: CTSSRSILSYNEQFF. The CDR3 DNA reads TGTACCAGCAGCCGTTCGATCCTCTCCTACAATGAGCAGTTCTTC.

This clonotype was seen at least ten times. The rearrangement links TRBV18 to TRBJ2-4; unclear D gene. Trimming left V 2 bases short and J 3 bases short, with 14 bases between. This CDR3 has 16 amino acids. CDR1 and CDR2 (germline): KGHSH, LQKENI. For the CDR3, the DNA is TGTGCCAGCTCACCAAGGGCCGGAGTTGGCAAAAACATTCAGTACTTC. It codes for CASSPRAGVGKNIQYF.

There are many counts of this clonotype. This chain links TRBV29-1 with TRBJ2-7; no clear D. Trimming took 5 bases from V and 1 from J, leaving 12 bases between them. CDR1 is SQVTM and CDR2 is ANQGSEA in the germline V gene. This CDR3 spans 13 amino acids. The CDR3 region is CSVLAARSYEQYF. The CDR3 DNA is TGCAGCGTTTTGGCAGCCCGGTCCTACGAGCAGTACTTC.

On this clonotype: This likely stems from a read error, as it lies one base from a far larger clone. This chain links TRBV2 with TRBJ2-3; TRBD2 aligns across 14 bases. This CDR3 comprises 16 residues. The J segment lost 1 base and the V segment lost 4 bases, leaving 1 base of the junction unmatched. Germline CDR1 SNHLY, CDR2 FYNNEI. This CDR3 reads CASSVGLAGGTDTQYF. The CDR3 DNA follows: TGTGCCAGCAGTGTGGGACTAGCGGGGGGCACAGATACGCAGTATTTT.

This clonotype was picked up one time. A much larger clone is a single base away; this may be a read error. The chain is built from TRBV6-4 and TRBJ2-7; 9 nucleotides match TRBD2. The length of the CDR3 is 16 residues. V shed 6 bases and J 1 base; nucleotides not matched to a gene: 10. Germline V gene sequence: CDR1 MRHNA, CDR2 SNTAGT. The CDR3 nucleotides read TGTGCCAGCAGGTTATCTAGACTAGCGGAATCCTACGAGCAGTACTTC. Protein product: CASRLSRLAESYEQYF.

This clonotype was observed many times. The chain carries TRBV10-3 and TRBJ2-5; tentative D call: TRBD1 (5 bases). This CDR3 is 14 amino acids long. Germline-derived CDR1 and CDR2 are ENHRY and SYGVKD. Trimming took 2 bases from V and 1 from J, leaving 8 bases between them. CDR3 coding DNA: TGTGCCATCAGTGAGCCAGGGCCCCAAGAGACCCAGTACTTC. Encoded protein: CAISEPGPQETQYF.

Many counts were recorded for this clonotype. The chain has TRBV12-3 or TRBV12-4 and TRBJ1-1; 10 bases match TRBD1. The junction had 5 bases not matched to a gene; V was cut back by 6 bases and J by 1 base. CDR3 size: 15 residues. The CDR3 sequence: CASSPGDRGNTEAFF. The DNA of the CDR3 is TGTGCCAGCAGCCCAGGGGACAGGGGGAACACTGAAGCTTTCTTT.

This clonotype came up many times. The rearrangement joins TRBV6-2 or TRBV6-3 to TRBJ1-4, with D perhaps TRBD1 (6 bases). The CDR3 length is 13 residues. Between the trimmed V and J ends, which lost 5 bases and 3 bases, there was a span of 7 bases. Germline V gene lookup returns CDR1 MNHEY and CDR2 SVGEGT. CDR3 residues: CASSEGANEKLFF. In DNA form, the CDR3 reads TGTGCCAGCAGTGAGGGGGCTAATGAAAAACTGTTTTTT.

This clonotype was counted ten times or more. CDR3 sequence reads: CASRTGGNYGYTF. For the CDR3, the DNA is TGTGCCAGCAGGACAGGGGGCAACTATGGCTACACCTTC. The gene calls are TRBV28 and TRBJ1-2, with 10 bases aligning to TRBD1. The germline gives CDR1 MDHEN, CDR2 SYDVKM. The CDR3 totals 13 residues. The ends lost 6 bases at V and 2 bases at J; junction bases unmatched: 0.

Note on this clonotype: A single base separates this from a much larger clone, so it may be a read error. This chain uses TRBV2 with TRBJ2-7, with TRBD1 matching 7 bases. CDR3 size: 14 residues. After removal of 9 bases from V and 5 bases from J, the junction contained 13 bases not matched to a gene. Per the germline V gene, CDR1 is SNHLY and CDR2 is FYNNEI. CDR3 residues: CASAGTAPGNEQYF. The CDR3, as DNA: TGTGCCAGTGCCGGGACAGCCCCCGGGAACGAGCAGTACTTC. The full variable domain, completed using reference TRBV2 and TRBJ2-7, is EPEVTQTPSHQVTQMGQEVILRCVPISNHLYFYWYRQILGQKVEFLVSFYNNEISEKSEIFDDQFSVERPDGSNFTLKIRSTKLEDSAMYFCASAGTAPGNEQYFGPGTRLTVT.

This clonotype was seen repeatedly, ten times or more. The CDR3 region is CASSASSGGPLETQYF. The CDR3 DNA reads as TGTGCCAGCAGTGCTTCTAGCGGGGGGCCGTTAGAGACCCAGTACTTC. The chain carries TRBV6-2 or TRBV6-3 and TRBJ2-5, with 11 positions matching TRBD2. CDR1 and CDR2 from the germline V gene are MNHEY and SVGEGT. The CDR3 extends over 16 amino acids. The V segment lost 5 bases and the J segment 4 bases; nucleotides outside the gene matches: 9.

This clonotype has a count of ten or more. The chain combines TRBV3-1 with TRBJ1-6; no clear D gene. V was shortened by 0 bases and J by 8 bases, with 11 bases between the two germline ends. The CDR3 extends over 15 amino acids. The germline CDR1 and CDR2 sequences are LGHDT and YNNKEL (reference sequence). The CDR3 reads CASSQDPMRYSPLHF. CDR3 sequence (DNA): TGTGCCAGCAGCCAAGACCCTATGAGGTATTCACCCCTCCACTTT.